A single TCR beta chain is shown here with its context. Germline CDR1 and CDR2: MNHEY and SVGAGI. V dropped 6 bases and J dropped 0 bases, with 3 bases sitting between them. This CDR3 contains 12 residues. Samples were taken at baseline and on day 1 of cycles 4 and 7. This specimen belongs to a study of OX40 agonist ivuxolimab in advanced cancers. Study information: Given to patients was ivuxolimab, an agonistic anti-OX40 (CD134) antibody. Aged about 20 to 80 with a mean of around 60 years, they were about 83% male.

Data came from immunoSEQ multiplex PCR; TCRdb stores just in-frame clones and leaves some out. The data contain 80,000 to 100,000 clones, 85% to 95% of them singletons. Sequencing used CD4+ or CD8+ T cells sorted from blood, obtained in a trial of the OX40 agonist ivuxolimab. This TCR was recovered from an adult with an advanced solid tumor such as melanoma, head and neck, liver or kidney cancer. The V and J genes are TRBV6-5 and TRBJ1-3; no definite D call. This chain's CDR3 is CASRSSGNTIYF. The CDR3 region has the DNA TGTGCCAGCAGGAGCTCTGGAAACACCATATATTTT.